These T cell receptor beta chains were read from a single sample in a study of early T cells in non-severe SARS-CoV-2 infection. Using its own MiXCR run on the 5' RACE reads, TCRdb lists one record per CDR3 protein. In the table there are fewer than 120,000 distinct CDR3 sequences, roughly an eighth of which are singletons. The specimen was whole blood, collected at baseline. Every receptor here comes from an adult who was a healthcare worker with PCR-confirmed SARS-CoV-2 infection or an uninfected control (not recorded which). The CDR3 runs from the conserved cysteine through the conserved F or W. Each record gives: D gene, clone size, J gene, V gene, CDR3 protein, CDR3 DNA. D genes are given only for firm matches. Only some rows state a clone size, as once, few, many or a class for expanded clones.

>TRBD1|-|TRBJ1-2|TRBV5-1
CASSNTGGQSYGYTF
TGCGCCAGCAGCAATACAGGGGGCCAGAGCTATGGCTACACCTTC
>-|few|TRBJ2-7|TRBV19
CASSQSSSYEQYF
TGTGCCAGTAGCCAAAGTAGCTCCTACGAGCAGTACTTC
>-|-|TRBJ2-3|TRBV20-1
CSAHLAGTDTQYF
TGCAGTGCTCACCTCGCGGGGACAGATACGCAGTATTTT
>-|many|TRBJ2-1|TRBV18
CASSTQGGPYNEQFF
TGTGCCAGCTCAACCCAGGGGGGGCCTTACAATGAGCAGTTCTTC
>TRBD1|-|TRBJ1-3|TRBV18
CASSPGQSPGNTIYF
TGTGCCAGCTCACCGGGACAGAGCCCTGGAAACACCATATATTTT
>-|few|TRBJ1-5|TRBV2
CASSWLSGPYSNQPQHF
TGTGCCAGCAGTTGGCTTAGCGGACCCTATAGCAATCAGCCCCAGCATTTT
>-|-|TRBJ1-1|TRBV6-6
CASTRAAEAFF
TGTGCCAGCACCAGGGCGGCTGAAGCTTTCTTT
>TRBD1|-|TRBJ2-7|TRBV20-1
CSAPPRGQVNEQYF
TGCAGTGCCCCTCCTAGGGGACAGGTGAACGAGCAGTACTTC
>TRBD1|few|TRBJ2-7|TRBV7-2
CASSQRDRAPEQYF
TGTGCCAGCAGCCAACGGGACAGGGCTCCCGAGCAGTACTTC
>TRBD1|many|TRBJ2-2|TRBV19
CASRELWGQGPNTGELFF
TGTGCCAGTAGGGAACTCTGGGGACAGGGCCCGAACACCGGGGAGCTGTTTTTT
>-|-|TRBJ1-5|TRBV28
CASSPRSPGAQPQHF
TGTGCCAGCAGTCCGAGGAGCCCAGGGGCTCAGCCCCAGCATTTT
>TRBD1|few|TRBJ1-5|TRBV19
CASSTPRTGRYSPQHF
TGTGCCAGTAGTACTCCCCGGACAGGGCGGTATTCGCCCCAGCATTTT
>TRBD2|-|TRBJ2-7|TRBV7-2
CASSLVAQRGYEQYF
TGTGCCAGCAGCTTAGTAGCGCAGCGGGGCTACGAGCAGTACTTC
>TRBD1|-|TRBJ2-1|TRBV7-2
CASSSQGAGGYNEQFF
TGTGCCAGCAGCTCCCAGGGGGCAGGGGGTTACAATGAGCAGTTCTTC
>-|few|TRBJ1-1|TRBV7-9
CASSLVGAGMRTEAFF
TGTGCCAGCAGCTTAGTCGGAGCAGGGATGAGGACTGAAGCTTTCTTT
>TRBD1|-|TRBJ1-6|TRBV7-6
CASRLSPGTGSSPLHF
TGTGCCAGCAGGTTGTCGCCCGGGACAGGGTCTTCACCCCTCCACTTT
>TRBD2|-|TRBJ2-1|TRBV27
CASSLFGSGNNEQFF
TGTGCCAGCAGTTTATTTGGTAGCGGGAACAATGAGCAGTTCTTC
>TRBD2|-|TRBJ2-7|TRBV11-2
CASSLDSGAGTRSEQYF
TGTGCCAGCAGCTTAGATAGCGGCGCCGGGACTAGATCTGAGCAGTACTTC
>-|few|TRBJ1-2|TRBV11-2
CASSAGTSPSYRYGYTF
TGTGCCAGCAGCGCAGGGACATCTCCCTCATACCGCTATGGCTACACCTTC
>-|many|TRBJ2-1|TRBV7-2
CASSLEAGPTHEQFF
TGTGCCAGCAGCTTAGAGGCAGGGCCCACTCATGAGCAGTTCTTC
>-|many|TRBJ1-2|TRBV27
CASSFLLARGFYGYTF
TGTGCCAGCAGTTTCTTGTTGGCGCGGGGATTCTATGGCTACACCTTC
>TRBD2|-|TRBJ2-1|TRBV6-4
CASSVVAGYNEQFF
TGTGCCAGCAGTGTAGTAGCGGGGTACAATGAGCAGTTCTTC
>TRBD2|-|TRBJ2-1|TRBV3-1
CASSPTSGSRSYNEQFF
TGTGCCAGCAGCCCGACTAGCGGGAGCAGGTCCTACAATGAGCAGTTCTTC
>TRBD2|-|TRBJ2-3|TRBV5-6
CASSLERGSLSDTQYF
TGTGCCAGCAGCTTGGAGCGGGGGAGTCTGTCAGATACGCAGTATTTT
>-|-|TRBJ2-2|TRBV29-1
CSVTVFGGELFF
TGCAGCGTTACAGTTTTTGGGGGGGAGCTGTTTTTT
>-|many|TRBJ2-1|TRBV10-1
CASSGIGQRYNEQFF
TGCGCCAGCAGTGGAATCGGTCAGCGGTACAATGAGCAGTTCTTC